Listed here are 32 T cell receptor beta chains from one sample, sequenced in a study of shared T cell receptors in the human thymus. Method: immunoSEQ multiplex PCR; TCRdb's copy keeps in-frame clones and lacks some. The sample has some 760,000 clones, approximately 85% seen once. This sample also belongs to another study, concerning human thymus T cells.

Specimen: thymocytes. The receptors here all came from a girl less than two years old with a congenital heart defect.

The chain employs TRBV28 and TRBJ1-1; 7 bases align to TRBD1. The CDR3 loop spans 13 amino acids. Losses at the gene ends were 6 bases for V and 6 bases for J; bases not matched to a gene: 7. Looked up from germline, CDR1 is MDHEN and CDR2 is SYDVKM. CDR3 region: CASRHPQGAEAFF. In DNA, the CDR3 is TGTGCCAGCAGGCATCCCCAGGGGGCTGAAGCTTTCTTT.

V gene TRBV19 combines with J gene TRBJ2-1; D may be TRBD1 (6 bases). The length of the CDR3 is 16 residues. Deletions cut 8 bases from V and 5 bases from J, with 22 bases between. Germline CDR1 and CDR2: LNHDA and SQIVND (reference sequence). CDR3 amino acids: CASRGIRGNPNNEQFF. The CDR3 DNA follows: TGTGCCAGTCGAGGGATCAGGGGTAACCCTAACAATGAGCAGTTCTTC.

This chain connects TRBV7-9 to TRBJ1-1; 7 nucleotides align to TRBD1. The CDR3 is made up of 12 amino acids. With V trimmed by 4 bases and J by 5 bases, 1 base remained unmatched. The germline V gene encodes CDR1 SEHNR and CDR2 FQNEAQ (reference sequence). The CDR3 DNA follows: TGTGCCAGCAGCTCACAGGGGACTGAAGCTTTCTTT. Translation gives CASSSQGTEAFF.

This chain uses TRBV5-6 with TRBJ2-7; tentatively, D is TRBD1 (6 bases). Trimming took 3 bases from V and 2 from J, leaving 15 bases between them. The CDR3 totals 15 residues. Germline V gene sequence: CDR1 SGHDT, CDR2 YYEEEE. This chain's CDR3 is CASSCPGTPTYEQYF. For the CDR3, the DNA is TGTGCCAGCAGCTGTCCCGGGACACCTACCTACGAGCAGTACTTC.

This sequence joins TRBV18 and TRBJ2-7; D remains unclear. From germline, CDR1 is KGHSH and CDR2 LQKENI. This CDR3 is built from 13 residues. Trimming pared 4 bases from V and 5 bases from J, leaving 12 bases between. The CDR3 nucleotides are TGTGCCAGCTCACTCAGTGGGCCGAACGAGCAGTACTTC. Translation: CASSLSGPNEQYF.

This chain connects TRBV9 to TRBJ2-1; TRBD2 matches at 9 bases. With V trimmed by 0 bases and J by 7 bases, 5 bases remained unmatched. There are 15 residues in the CDR3. Germline-derived CDR1 and CDR2 are SGDLS and YYNGEE. The CDR3 sequence is CASSVAGLAYNEQFF. The CDR3 DNA reads as TGTGCCAGCAGCGTAGCGGGACTAGCATATAATGAGCAGTTCTTC.

The genes are TRBV4-2 and TRBJ1-2; no clear D gene. The germline V gene has CDR1 LGHNA and CDR2 YNFKEQ. Trimming removed 2 bases from V and 5 bases from J, with 12 bases in between. CDR3 length: 14 residues. The CDR3 DNA reads as TGTGCCAGCAGCCAATATCTCAGCAGGTATGGCTACACCTTC. The encoded protein is CASSQYLSRYGYTF.

The chain carries TRBV19 and TRBJ2-6; 7 bases are a match to TRBD1. CDR3 length: 18 amino acids. Germline trimming cut 7 bases from V and 2 bases from J; bases unmatched to any gene: 14. CDR1 is LNHDA, CDR2 SQIVND, per germline (reference sequence). The CDR3 bases are TGTGCCAGTACTAAAGGGTGGGACAGTCCTCCTGGGGCCAACGTCCTGACTTTC. Its translation: CASTKGWDSPPGANVLTF. Variable domain in full (rest from reference TRBV19 and TRBJ2-6): DGGITQSPKYLFRKEGQNVTLSCEQNLNHDAMYWYRQDPGQGLRLIYYSQIVNDFQKGDIAEGYSVSREKKESFPLTVTSAQKNPTAFYLCASTKGWDSPPGANVLTFGAGSRLTVL.

The chain recombines TRBV19 with TRBJ1-2; D possibly corresponds to TRBD1 (5 bases). The V end was cut by 4 bases, the J end by 4 bases, with 10 bases between. This CDR3 has 13 amino acids. Germline V lookup: CDR1 LNHDA, CDR2 SQIVND (reference sequence). The DNA of the CDR3 is TGTGCCAGTAGTAACGCAGGGCTCTATGGCTACACCTTC. Translation gives CASSNAGLYGYTF.

The V call is TRBV9, the J call TRBJ2-3, with TRBD2 identical over 7 bases. The CDR3 spans 14 residues. V dropped 3 bases and J dropped 4; count of bases not matched to a gene: 5. Germline CDR1 is SGDLS and CDR2 is YYNGEE. This chain's CDR3 is CASSARTRADTQYF. Here the CDR3 DNA reads TGTGCCAGCAGCGCAAGGACTAGGGCAGATACGCAGTATTTT.

V is TRBV12-5 and J is TRBJ2-1, with 13 bases aligning to TRBD2. There are 21 residues in the CDR3. J was trimmed by 4 bases and V by 0 bases; bases with no gene match: 15. CDR1 is LGHNT, CDR2 FRNRAP, per germline. CDR3 in DNA: TGTGCTAGTGGTTTGGTAGCCGGGACAGAACTAGCGGGGGGGTTTTACAATGAGCAGTTCTTC. Its translation: CASGLVAGTELAGGFYNEQFF. Full variable domain (remainder filled in from reference TRBV12-5 and TRBJ2-1): DARVTQTPRHKVTEMGQEVTMRCQPILGHNTVFWYRQTMMQGLELLAYFRNRAPLDDSGMPKDRFSAEMPDATLATLKIQPSEPRDSAVYFCASGLVAGTELAGGFYNEQFFGPGTRLTVL.

This clone was picked up one time. V and J are TRBV5-4 and TRBJ1-2; 9 bases match TRBD1. Germline CDR1 is SGHNT and CDR2 is YYREEE (reference sequence). V was pared by 4 bases and J by 7 bases, with 5 bases of the junction left unmatched. CDR3 length: 13 residues. The CDR3 protein is CASSHRQGGGYTF. CDR3 nucleotide sequence: TGTGCCAGCAGCCACCGACAGGGGGGTGGCTACACCTTC. Full variable domain (rest looked up from reference TRBV5-4 and TRBJ1-2): ETGVTQSPTHLIKTRGQQVTLRCSSQSGHNTVSWYQQALGQGPQFIFQYYREEENGRGNFPPRFSGLQFPNYSSELNVNALELDDSALYLCASSHRQGGGYTFGSGTRLTVV.

J is TRBJ2-2 and V is TRBV7-2; 10 bases align to TRBD2. Per the germline V gene, CDR1 is SGHTA and CDR2 is FQGNSA. The CDR3 consists of 18 residues. Trimming took 5 bases from V and 2 from J; bases not matched to a gene: 11. CDR3: CASSAAASGGPNTGELFF. CDR3 sequence (DNA): TGTGCCAGCAGCGCCGCGGCTAGCGGGGGACCTAACACCGGGGAGCTGTTTTTT. Using reference TRBV7-2 and TRBJ2-2 for the parts outside the CDR3, the full variable domain is GAGVSQSPSNKVTEKGKDVELRCDPISGHTALYWYRQSLGQGLEFLIYFQGNSAPDKSGLPSDRFSAERTGGSVSTLTIQRTQQEDSAVYLCASSAAASGGPNTGELFFGEGSRLTVL.

The chain combines TRBV5-6 with TRBJ2-4; D possibly corresponds to TRBD2 (6 bases). This CDR3 is 16 amino acids long. Between the trimmed V and J ends, which lost 4 bases and 8 bases, there was a span of 22 bases. The germline gives CDR1 SGHDT, CDR2 YYEEEE. Here the CDR3 DNA reads TGTGCCAGCAGCGTGCGGGGTCAGAGGAGAGGGCACATTCAGTACTTC. This codes for CASSVRGQRRGHIQYF.

The chain recombines TRBV5-1 with TRBJ2-7; weak D call: TRBD2 (6 bases). Germline CDR1 SGHRS, CDR2 YFSETQ. Between the trimmed V and J ends, which lost 0 bases and 4 bases, there was a span of 23 bases. This CDR3 contains 18 residues. CDR3 nucleotide sequence: TGCGCCAGCAGCTTGGCCCCTCCCAGACAGTCGACTAGGTACGAGCAGTACTTC. Its protein product is CASSLAPPRQSTRYEQYF.

This chain links TRBV14 with TRBJ2-1, with 7 bases that match TRBD1. V lost 2 bases and J lost 5; bases outside the gene matches: 6. This CDR3 is built from 15 residues. The germline V gene has CDR1 SGHDN and CDR2 FVKESK. CDR3 nucleotide sequence: TGTGCCAGCAGCCAACAAGGGGGCAAGGACAATGAGCAGTTCTTC. Its translation is CASSQQGGKDNEQFF.

The chain recombines TRBV6-6 with TRBJ2-7; tentative D call: TRBD1 (6 bases). This CDR3 has 15 residues. Trimming removed 5 bases from V and 3 bases from J, with 17 bases in between. Per the germline V gene, CDR1 is MNHNY and CDR2 is SVGAGI (reference sequence). In DNA, the CDR3 is TGTGCCAGCAGTCCCAGGGGACGACAGTTCTACGAGCAGTACTTC. Protein product: CASSPRGRQFYEQYF.

The genes are TRBV5-8 and TRBJ1-2; 9 bases align to TRBD1. This CDR3 region has 17 residues. V gave up 6 bases and J gave up 6 bases; unmatched junction bases: 18. Germline V gene lookup returns CDR1 SGHTS and CDR2 YDEGEE. The CDR3 loop reads CASITTYRGRMADGYTF. The CDR3 DNA reads as TGTGCCAGCATCACCACATACAGGGGGCGTATGGCTGATGGCTACACCTTC. Variable domain in full (rest from reference TRBV5-8 and TRBJ1-2): EAGVTQSPTHLIKTRGQQATLRCSPISGHTSVYWYQQALGLGLQFLLWYDEGEERNRGNFPPRFSGRQFPNYSSELNVNALELEDSALYLCASITTYRGRMADGYTFGSGTRLTVV.

V gene TRBV14 combines with J gene TRBJ2-1; perhaps TRBD2 as D (6 bases). From germline, CDR1 is SGHDN and CDR2 FVKESK. CDR3 size: 18 residues. With 0 bases removed from V and 0 bases from J, the gap between germline ends came to 15 bases. Written as DNA, the CDR3 is TGTGCCAGCAGCCAAGAATTATGGAGGGTCGACTCCTACAATGAGCAGTTCTTC. Amino acid sequence: CASSQELWRVDSYNEQFF.

The chain links TRBV25-1 to TRBJ2-1; TRBD2 matches 7 bases. This CDR3 region has 15 residues. V lost 2 bases to trimming and J lost 8 bases; unmatched junction nucleotides: 9. Per germline, CDR1 MGHDK and CDR2 SYGVNS. The CDR3 DNA is TGTGCCAGCAGTGAAGCTCGGGACTATGGCGATGAGCAGTTCTTC. It codes for CASSEARDYGDEQFF.

This rearrangement joins TRBV12-2 to TRBJ2-7; the D call of TRBD1 is as the table states it, not checked on the DNA. TRBV12-2 is labeled a pseudogene. This CDR3 region has 18 residues. In nucleotides, the CDR3 is TGTGCAAGTCGCCTCAAGCCGGGACAGGGGGCGCCTTACTACGAGCAGTACTTC. Translating gives CASRLKPGQGAPYYEQYF.

About this clone: Other DNA sequences in this specimen translate into the identical CDR3. The chain is built from TRBV9 and TRBJ1-6; TRBD1 matches 8 bases. Trimming removed 3 bases from V and 6 bases from J; junction bases left unmatched: 8. The germline gives CDR1 SGDLS, CDR2 YYNGEE. The CDR3 runs to 16 residues. The CDR3 spells CASSAPEDRGNSPLHF. The DNA of the CDR3 is TGTGCCAGCAGCGCCCCAGAAGACAGGGGTAATTCACCCCTCCACTTT.

This clone was recorded a few times. V gene TRBV18 combines with J gene TRBJ1-2; D is possibly TRBD1 (6 bases). CDR1 KGHSH and CDR2 LQKENI come from the germline V gene. The CDR3 totals 15 residues. Trimming stripped 2 bases from V and 3 bases from J, with 13 bases between. CDR3 amino acids: CASSPTADRHYGYTF. CDR3 bases: TGTGCCAGCTCACCAACGGCGGACAGACACTATGGCTACACCTTC. The full variable domain, in which reference TRBV18 and TRBJ1-2 provide the parts outside the CDR3, is NAGVMQNPRHLVRRRGQEARLRCSPMKGHSHVYWYRQLPEEGLKFMVYLQKENIIDESGMPKERFSAEFPKEGPSILRIQQVVRGDSAAYFCASSPTADRHYGYTFGSGTRLTVV.

The chain combines TRBV7-9 with TRBJ1-1, with TRBD1 matching 9 bases. Germline assignment: CDR1 SEHNR and CDR2 FQNEAQ (reference sequence). After removal of 4 bases from V and 2 bases from J, the junction contained 5 bases not matched to a gene. The CDR3 covers 15 residues. The CDR3 loop is CASSSWDRDNTEAFF. DNA of the CDR3: TGTGCCAGCAGCTCCTGGGACAGGGATAACACTGAAGCTTTCTTT.

The chain combines TRBV5-5 with TRBJ2-7; TRBD2 is a possible D gene (6 bases). The CDR3 runs to 17 residues. Germline V gene data show CDR1 as SGHKS and CDR2 as YYEKEE (reference sequence). V lost 4 bases, J lost 0 bases, and 20 bases lay in between. This CDR3 reads CASSHLWEVRTSYEQYF. In nucleotides, the CDR3 is TGTGCCAGCAGCCACCTTTGGGAGGTCCGAACCTCCTACGAGCAGTACTTC. Complete variable domain (other parts from reference TRBV5-5 and TRBJ2-7): DAGVTQSPTHLIKTRGQQVTLRCSPISGHKSVSWYQQVLGQGPQFIFQYYEKEERGRGNFPDRFSARQFPNYSSELNVNALLLGDSALYLCASSHLWEVRTSYEQYFGPGTRLTVT.

This sequence joins TRBV29-1 and TRBJ1-2; possibly TRBD1 for D (6 bases). The germline V gene has CDR1 SQVTM and CDR2 ANQGSEA. This CDR3 has 13 residues. V lost 6 bases and J lost 4, with 15 bases in between. The CDR3 protein is CSVKTGVGYGYTF. CDR3 coding DNA: TGCAGCGTAAAGACAGGTGTAGGCTATGGCTACACCTTC.

The chain is built from TRBV29-1 and TRBJ2-3; 8 bases line up with TRBD1. CDR1 and CDR2 (germline): SQVTM, ANQGSEA. The ends lost 7 bases at V and 1 base at J; junction bases unmatched: 10. CDR3 length: 15 amino acids. The CDR3: CSASVPGQGTDTQYF. The DNA of the CDR3 is TGCAGCGCATCAGTACCGGGACAGGGCACAGATACGCAGTATTTT.

In its sample, this clone was seen once. J is TRBJ1-1 and V is TRBV2; a possible D gene is TRBD1 (5 bases). Germline loops: CDR1 SNHLY, CDR2 FYNNEI. V gave up 7 bases and J gave up 0 bases, with 18 bases separating them. The CDR3 extends over 16 amino acids. CDR3 nucleotides: TGTGCCAGCACCAACGATCGAGACAGCATGAACACTGAAGCTTTCTTT. It yields the protein CASTNDRDSMNTEAFF.

The chain employs TRBV5-4 and TRBJ2-1; D may be TRBD2 (6 bases). The germline V gene has CDR1 SGHNT and CDR2 YYREEE (reference sequence). The CDR3 totals 15 residues. Trimming removed 3 bases at V and 9 bases at J, with 19 bases between. CDR3 coding DNA: TGTGCCAGCAGCTGGCCGGGACTTCTCCCAACTGAGCAGTTCTTC. The encoded protein is CASSWPGLLPTEQFF.

The chain combines TRBV2 with TRBJ1-1; 7 bases are a match to TRBD1. The V gene's germline CDR1 is SNHLY and CDR2 FYNNEI. After removal of 10 bases from V and 0 bases from J, the junction contained 17 bases not matched to a gene. This CDR3 has 17 amino acids. The CDR3 sequence: CATKSRGRDGMNTEAFF. In DNA, the CDR3 is TGTGCCACCAAATCTAGGGGGCGGGATGGCATGAACACTGAAGCTTTCTTT.

The V gene is TRBV18, the J gene TRBJ1-5; TRBD1 matches 7 bases. The CDR3 is made up of 16 amino acids. CDR1 KGHSH and CDR2 LQKENI come from the germline V gene. J was trimmed by 6 bases and V by 1 base; bases with no gene match: 9. CDR3 nucleotide sequence: TGTGCCAGCTCACCACGTCCGACAGGGAGGCGTCAGCCCCAGCATTTT. Translating gives CASSPRPTGRRQPQHF.

This chain connects TRBV5-1 to TRBJ2-1; the D gene is possibly TRBD1 (6 bases). Germline V gene data show CDR1 as SGHRS and CDR2 as YFSETQ. The germline V and J ends were trimmed by 0 bases and 4 bases, with 17 bases remaining between them. The CDR3 has 17 residues. The CDR3 nucleotides are TGCGCCAGCAGCTTGGGAGGTCGAGGGGGTTTATACAATGAGCAGTTCTTC. Translated, it gives CASSLGGRGGLYNEQFF.